Below are 19 T cell receptor beta chains sequenced from a single sample in a study of blood T cell repertoires in COVID-19. The data were produced by immunoSEQ multiplex PCR, yet TCRdb's version contains in-frame clones alone and is incomplete. The sample contains about 220,000 clones, roughly 85% of which appear only once. Sequencing was carried out using peripheral blood. These receptors came from a man aged 50 to 60 who had recovered from COVID-19.

This clone was picked up one time. The rearrangement links TRBV27 to TRBJ2-1; D perhaps matches TRBD1 (6 bases). V lost 5 bases and J 9 bases, leaving 17 bases between the germline ends. The CDR3 extends over 14 amino acids. Germline V gives CDR1 MNHEY, CDR2 SMNVEV (reference sequence). The chain's CDR3 is CASSRRWGPGEQFF. CDR3 bases: TGTGCCAGCAGTCGGAGGTGGGGGCCAGGTGAGCAGTTCTTC.

The rearrangement links TRBV13 to TRBJ1-6; 12 bases are a match to TRBD1. Unmatched junction bases numbered 11, after V lost 2 bases and J lost 3 bases. The CDR3 consists of 20 residues. Germline loops: CDR1 PRHDT, CDR2 FYEKMQ (reference sequence). The chain's CDR3 is CASSLSGTGGPAVYNSPLHF. The CDR3, as DNA: TGTGCCAGCAGCTTAAGTGGGACAGGGGGCCCGGCCGTCTATAATTCACCCCTCCACTTT.

This clone was counted once. The chain links TRBV2 to TRBJ2-2; D is perhaps TRBD2 (7 bases). Germline V gives CDR1 SNHLY, CDR2 FYNNEI. This CDR3 has 16 residues. Trimming shortened V by 4 bases and J by 4 bases, and 16 bases separated the two germline ends. CDR3 in DNA: TGTGCCAGCAGTGTATCGGGGAGGGGGACCACCGGGGAGCTGTTTTTT. Encoded protein: CASSVSGRGTTGELFF.

The chain joins TRBV10-3 to TRBJ2-1; 14 bases line up with TRBD2. J gave up 1 base and V 2 bases, and 1 base lay outside the gene matches. Per the germline V gene, CDR1 is ENHRY and CDR2 is SYGVKD. This CDR3 region has 17 residues. This CDR3 reads CAISEGLAGGSYNEQFF. The CDR3 DNA is TGTGCCATCAGTGAGGGACTAGCGGGAGGTTCCTACAATGAGCAGTTCTTC.

J is TRBJ1-1 and V is TRBV5-4, with D possibly matching TRBD1 (6 bases). CDR3 length equals 13 residues. The germline CDR1 and CDR2 sequences are SGHNT and YYREEE (reference sequence). V lost 5 bases, J lost 0 bases, and 8 bases lay in between. The CDR3, as DNA: TGTGCCAGCAGATCAGGGGTGAACACTGAAGCTTTCTTT. This gives the protein CASRSGVNTEAFF. Looking up the rest from reference TRBV5-4 and TRBJ1-1 gives the full variable domain: ETGVTQSPTHLIKTRGQQVTLRCSSQSGHNTVSWYQQALGQGPQFIFQYYREEENGRGNFPPRFSGLQFPNYSSELNVNALELDDSALYLCASRSGVNTEAFFGQGTRLTVV.

The genes are TRBV21-1 and TRBJ2-1; no DNA check was done on the table's D call, TRBD2. TRBV21-1 is given as a pseudogene. This CDR3 comprises 16 residues. The chain's CDR3 is CASSRTASGAYNEQFF. CDR3 DNA: TGTGCCAGCAGCAGAACGGCTAGCGGGGCCTACAATGAGCAGTTCTTC.

This clone was seen more than once but under ten times. The chain employs TRBV19 and TRBJ1-4, with 9 positions matching TRBD1. This CDR3 is 17 amino acids long. CDR1 and CDR2 (germline): LNHDA, SQIVND (reference sequence). V shed 5 bases, J shed 3 bases, and the junction held 10 bases outside the gene matches. CDR3 sequence (DNA): TGTGCCAGTAGTCCGGGACAGGGATTAGTGGCTAATGAAAAACTGTTTTTT. Protein product: CASSPGQGLVANEKLFF. The whole variable domain, filled in from reference TRBV19 and TRBJ1-4, reads DGGITQSPKYLFRKEGQNVTLSCEQNLNHDAMYWYRQDPGQGLRLIYYSQIVNDFQKGDIAEGYSVSREKKESFPLTVTSAQKNPTAFYLCASSPGQGLVANEKLFFGSGTQLSVL.

The chain carries TRBV3-1 (or the pseudogene TRBV3-2) and TRBJ2-1; no reliable D call. The V gene's germline CDR1 is LGHDT and CDR2 YNNKEL (reference sequence). The CDR3 is 14 amino acids. Trimming removed 4 bases at V and 4 bases at J, with 11 bases between. In DNA form, the CDR3 reads TGTGCCAGCAGCCGCCCGGGTCTGTACAATGAGCAGTTCTTC. This translates into CASSRPGLYNEQFF.

This clone turned up a few times. This chain uses TRBV5-1 with TRBJ2-5; 10 bases align to TRBD2. Germline CDR1 and CDR2: SGHRS and YFSETQ. The J segment lost 5 bases and the V segment lost 4 bases, leaving 17 bases of the junction unmatched. This CDR3 is built from 18 residues. The CDR3 sequence is CASSEMEGLAKTRETQYF. CDR3 coding DNA: TGCGCCAGCAGCGAGATGGAGGGACTAGCGAAAACAAGGGAGACCCAGTACTTC.

V gene TRBV29-1 combines with J gene TRBJ2-3, with 10 bases aligning to TRBD2. Germline V gene lookup returns CDR1 SQVTM and CDR2 ANQGSEA. The CDR3 is made up of 14 amino acids. After removal of 8 bases from V and 0 bases from J, the junction contained 5 bases not matched to a gene. The CDR3 reads CSPTLAGSTDTQYF. The DNA for the CDR3 is TGCAGCCCAACACTAGCGGGAAGCACAGATACGCAGTATTTT.

This chain joins TRBV18 and TRBJ1-1; D is undetermined. The CDR3 runs to 14 residues. Germline V gene lookup returns CDR1 KGHSH and CDR2 LQKENI. Trimming removed 6 bases at V and 0 bases at J, with 11 bases between. This chain's CDR3 is CASSPAVMNTEAFF. In DNA, the CDR3 is TGTGCCAGCTCCCCTGCAGTCATGAACACTGAAGCTTTCTTT.

The gene calls are TRBV9 and TRBJ2-7; 12 bases align to TRBD2. This CDR3 contains 17 residues. The J segment lost 1 base and the V segment lost 0 bases, leaving 5 bases of the junction unmatched. Germline-derived CDR1 and CDR2 are SGDLS and YYNGEE. The CDR3 bases are TGTGCCAGCAGCGTAGGAGGGACTAGCGGGCCGTCCTACGAGCAGTACTTC. Protein sequence: CASSVGGTSGPSYEQYF.

The J gene is TRBJ2-7, the V gene TRBV14; TRBD1 is a possible D gene (6 bases). Germline CDR1 and CDR2: SGHDN and FVKESK. There are 13 residues in the CDR3. The ends were cut back, 4 bases at V and 2 bases at J, with 9 bases in the middle. CDR3 sequence: CASSRQVAYEQYF. DNA for the CDR3: TGTGCCAGCAGCCGACAGGTCGCCTACGAGCAGTACTTC.

This chain links TRBV7-8 with TRBJ1-2; D remains ambiguous. This CDR3 is built from 14 residues. From germline, CDR1 is SGHVS and CDR2 FQNEAQ. V lost 3 bases and J 1 base, leaving 9 bases between the germline ends. Here the CDR3 DNA reads TGTGCCAGCAGCTTGACACATCTTAACTATGGCTACACCTTC. It specifies CASSLTHLNYGYTF.

The chain uses TRBV2 and TRBJ1-2, with D hard to call. This CDR3 is built from 13 residues. Looked up from germline, CDR1 is SNHLY and CDR2 is FYNNEI. V lost 6 bases and J lost 2, with 10 bases in between. CDR3 nucleotides: TGTGCCAGCAGAGGTGAAGCGAACTATGGCTACACCTTC. Translating it yields CASRGEANYGYTF.

As concerns this clone: Within the sample, other DNA sequences also encode this same CDR3. This chain uses TRBV10-2 with TRBJ1-2; TRBD1 aligns across 7 bases. The CDR3 covers 13 residues. V shed 4 bases and J 3 bases; nucleotides not matched to a gene: 2. Germline V gene lookup returns CDR1 WSHSY and CDR2 SAAADI. CDR3 nucleotide sequence: TGCGCCAGCAGTGGTACAGGGGACTATGGCTACACCTTC. This translates into CASSGTGDYGYTF.

This rearrangement joins TRBV2 to TRBJ2-3, with TRBD1 matching 10 bases. After removal of 8 bases from V and 4 bases from J, the junction contained 12 bases not matched to a gene. The CDR3 totals 16 residues. CDR1 is SNHLY and CDR2 is FYNNEI in the germline V gene. CDR3 region: CASCQTGTGVADTQYF. CDR3 nucleotides: TGTGCCAGCTGCCAAACCGGGACAGGGGTTGCAGATACGCAGTATTTT.

This clone was found a few times. The chain recombines TRBV27 with TRBJ2-7, with TRBD1 as a possible D gene (5 bases). Trimming removed 5 bases from V and 4 bases from J, with 15 bases in between. The germline gives CDR1 MNHEY, CDR2 SMNVEV (reference sequence). The CDR3 contains 14 residues. In DNA form, the CDR3 reads TGTGCCAGCAGTCCTCGGATGAAGGGGTACGAGCAGTACTTC. Its protein is CASSPRMKGYEQYF.

The chain has TRBV9 and TRBJ2-3; TRBD1 might be the D (6 bases). V shed 0 bases and J shed 0 bases, with 8 bases lying between them. The germline gives CDR1 SGDLS, CDR2 YYNGEE. The CDR3 has 15 amino acids. Written as DNA, the CDR3 is TGTGCCAGCAGCGTAGAGACAGGAAGCACAGATACGCAGTATTTT. Its translation: CASSVETGSTDTQYF.